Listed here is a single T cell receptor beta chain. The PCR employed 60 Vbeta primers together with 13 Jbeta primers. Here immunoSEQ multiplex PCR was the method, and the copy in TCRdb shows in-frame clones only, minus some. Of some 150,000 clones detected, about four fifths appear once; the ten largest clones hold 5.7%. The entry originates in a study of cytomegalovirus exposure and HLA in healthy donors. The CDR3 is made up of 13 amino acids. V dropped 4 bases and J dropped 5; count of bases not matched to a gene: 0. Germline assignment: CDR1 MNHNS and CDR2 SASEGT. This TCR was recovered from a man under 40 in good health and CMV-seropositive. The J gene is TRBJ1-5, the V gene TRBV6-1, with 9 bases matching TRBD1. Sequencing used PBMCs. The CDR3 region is CASSGQGDQPQHF. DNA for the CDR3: TGTGCCAGCAGTGGACAGGGGGATCAGCCCCAGCATTTT.